The T cell receptor (beta chain) under discussion was sequenced for a study of T-cell reconstitution after alpha-beta-depleted transplantation in children. Broader study findings: At day 60, the high TCRbeta diversity found in some patients originated from recipient T cells and thymic progenitors that had survived.

The length of the CDR3 is 20 residues. Germline V gene lookup returns CDR1 MDHEN and CDR2 SYDVKM. V shed 5 bases, J shed 3 bases, and the junction held 22 bases outside the gene matches. Only a few counts were recorded for this clonotype. What it binds is not known. Molecular barcoding with unique molecular identifiers was used for the TCRbeta library. In TCRdb, the PCR reads were re-called with MiXCR into one record per CDR3 protein. The table lists about 500,000 distinct CDR3 sequences, about an eighth of them singletons. This rearrangement joins TRBV28 to TRBJ2-7; 10 bases are shared with TRBD2. The sequence came from a female patient between 2 and 10 years old who had a stem cell transplant for aplastic anemia, so the T cells may come from the graft donor. The sample here was PBMCs, mostly from graft donor cells, taken 180 days after TCRalphabeta/CD19-depleted stem cell transplant. CDR3 sequence reads: CASSPPYRTSGGPNRYEQYF. In DNA form, the CDR3 reads TGTGCCAGCAGTCCACCTTATCGGACTAGCGGAGGACCTAATCGCTACGAGCAGTACTTC. Combining the CDR3 with reference TRBV28 and TRBJ2-7 gives the whole variable domain DVKVTQSSRYLVKRTGEKVFLECVQDMDHENMFWYRQDPGLGLRLIYFSYDVKMKEKGDIPEGYSVSREKKERFSLILESASTNQTSMYLCASSPPYRTSGGPNRYEQYFGPGTRLTVT.